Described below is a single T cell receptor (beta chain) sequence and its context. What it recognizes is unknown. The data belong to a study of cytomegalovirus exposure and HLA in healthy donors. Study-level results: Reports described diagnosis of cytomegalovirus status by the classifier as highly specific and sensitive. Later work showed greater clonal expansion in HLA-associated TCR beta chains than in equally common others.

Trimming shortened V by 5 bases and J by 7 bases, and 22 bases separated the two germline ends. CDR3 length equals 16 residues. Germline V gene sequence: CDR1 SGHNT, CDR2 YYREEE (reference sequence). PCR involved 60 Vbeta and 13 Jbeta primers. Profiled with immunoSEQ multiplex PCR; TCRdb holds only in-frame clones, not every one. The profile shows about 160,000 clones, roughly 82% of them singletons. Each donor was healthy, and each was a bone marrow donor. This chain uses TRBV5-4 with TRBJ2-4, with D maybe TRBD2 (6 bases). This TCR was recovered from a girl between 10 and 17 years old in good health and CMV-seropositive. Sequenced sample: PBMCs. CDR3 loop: CASSHGGANTKNIQYF. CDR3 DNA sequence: TGTGCCAGCAGTCATGGAGGGGCCAATACTAAGAACATTCAGTACTTC.